This T cell receptor beta chain was captured in a study of response to subunit inactivated influenza vaccine. This clonotype occurred a few times. One entry per CDR3 protein, called by TCRdb with MiXCR from the RT-PCR reads. The sample holds about 570,000 distinct CDR3 sequences, 10% to 12% seen once. Germline V lookup: CDR1 LGHDT, CDR2 YNNKEL (reference sequence). CDR3 length equals 15 residues. Trimming shortened V by 1 base and J by 5 bases, and 14 bases separated the two germline ends. The same specimen was also included in a second study, on T cells expressing NK-cell markers. In that study: With UMIs, 5'RACE template switching was used to make TCR beta cDNA.

The receptor comes from a man in his fifties who received an inactivated influenza vaccine. The chain links TRBV3-1 to TRBJ2-5; D uncertain. Sequenced material: PBMCs from blood, taken on the day of vaccination. The DNA for the CDR3 is TGTGCCAGCAGCCAAGTTCCGGGTACTACGGAGACCCAGTACTTC. Protein product: CASSQVPGTTETQYF.